The 5 T cell receptor beta chains given below trace back to one sample, sequenced in a study of T-cell memory formation after mild COVID-19. TCRdb independently ran MiXCR on the 5' RACE reads; one entry per CDR3 protein. The sample has under 300,000 distinct CDR3 sequences, roughly a tenth seen once. Sequenced sample: PBMCs or a T cell subset sorted from them (not recorded which). These TCRs come from a man aged 18 to 35 who had mild COVID-19 (a few samples of this study predate the infection). Cell type and time point are not known.

This clonotype showed up just a few times. This CDR3 reads CASSQDPGQGSIQYF. The CDR3 DNA reads TGCGCCAGCAGCCAAGACCCAGGACAGGGTTCAATTCAGTACTTC. The chain uses TRBV4-3 and TRBJ2-4; 8 nucleotides match TRBD1. This CDR3 comprises 15 residues. CDR1 is LGHNA, CDR2 YSLEER, per germline. V trimming: 0 bases; J trimming: 10 bases; junction bases outside the gene matches: 8.

This chain connects TRBV7-2 to TRBJ1-4; tentative D call: TRBD1 (5 bases). Germline-derived CDR1 and CDR2 are SGHTA and FQGNSA. This CDR3 comprises 15 residues. Trimming removed 6 bases at V and 10 bases at J, with 21 bases between. Written as DNA, the CDR3 is TGTGCCAGCAGTTGGGGGTGGGGTCCTGTGGGAAAACTGTTTTTT. Translated: CASSWGWGPVGKLFF.

The chain links TRBV12-3 or TRBV12-4 to TRBJ1-3, with 7 bases identical to TRBD1. CDR3 size: 14 residues. Trimming at V came to 7 bases and at J to 0 bases, leaving 3 bases not matched to a gene. The CDR3 sequence is CASKTGYSGNTIYF. In DNA, the CDR3 is TGTGCCAGCAAGACAGGGTACTCTGGAAACACCATATATTTT.

The CDR3 coding sequence is TGTGCCAGCAGTCCGACCATCCGGCGGACCCAGTACTTC. It specifies CASSPTIRRTQYF. The chain employs TRBV6-5 and TRBJ2-5, with no clear D. V shed 5 bases and J shed 7 bases, with 14 bases lying between them. This CDR3 comprises 13 residues. The germline V gene has CDR1 MNHEY and CDR2 SVGAGI.

DNA of the CDR3: TGTGCCAGCTCACCAATAGGGCTAGCGGGGCCCGGAGATACGCAGTATTTT. This translates into CASSPIGLAGPGDTQYF. V usage is TRBV18 and J usage is TRBJ2-3, with 9 positions matching TRBD2. Germline V gives CDR1 KGHSH, CDR2 LQKENI. J gave up 5 bases and V 2 bases, and 11 bases lay outside the gene matches. The CDR3 extends over 17 amino acids.